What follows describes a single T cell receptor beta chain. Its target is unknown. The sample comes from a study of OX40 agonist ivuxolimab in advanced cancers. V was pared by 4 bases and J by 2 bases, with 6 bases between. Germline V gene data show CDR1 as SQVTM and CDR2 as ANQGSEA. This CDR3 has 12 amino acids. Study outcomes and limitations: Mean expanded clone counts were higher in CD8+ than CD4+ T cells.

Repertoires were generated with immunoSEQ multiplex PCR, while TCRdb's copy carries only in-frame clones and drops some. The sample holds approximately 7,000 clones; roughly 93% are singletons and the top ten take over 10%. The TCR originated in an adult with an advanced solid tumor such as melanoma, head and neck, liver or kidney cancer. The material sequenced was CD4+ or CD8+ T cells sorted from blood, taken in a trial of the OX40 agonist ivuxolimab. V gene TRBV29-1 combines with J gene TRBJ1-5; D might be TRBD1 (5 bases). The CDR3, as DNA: TGCAGCGTTGGAGGGGGCAATCAGCCCCAGCATTTT. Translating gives CSVGGGNQPQHF. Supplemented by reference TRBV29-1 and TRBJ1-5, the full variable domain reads SAVISQKPSRDICQRGTSLTIQCQVDSQVTMMFWYRQQPGQSLTLIATANQGSEATYESGFVIDKFPISRPNLTFSTLTVSNMSPEDSSIYLCSVGGGNQPQHFGDGTRLSIL.